This TCR beta chain was profiled in a study of graft-versus-host responses after intestinal transplantation. The wider study: The recipients all started with anti-thymocyte globulin induction and then took tacrolimus and steroids for around 3 years.

Here immunoSEQ multiplex PCR was the method, and the copy in TCRdb shows in-frame clones only, minus some. The sample carries about 17,000 clones, around 77% recorded once. A few counts support this clone. With V trimmed by 7 bases and J by 1 base, 19 bases remained unmatched. The CDR3 runs 18 residues. CDR1 SQVTM and CDR2 ANQGSEA come from the germline V gene. Both intraepithelial and lamina propria lymphocytes were released by processing graft tissue. This receptor was taken from a human patient who received an intestinal transplant, so some T cells may come from the graft donor. Here the sequenced sample was ileum tissue, taken approximately 480 days after intestinal transplant. The gene calls are TRBV29-1 and TRBJ1-5; TRBD1 aligns across 7 bases. CDR3: CSAPGGTESSGSNQPQHF. For the CDR3, the DNA is TGCAGCGCCCCGGGGGGGACAGAATCGTCTGGGAGCAATCAGCCCCAGCATTTT.